Listed below are T cell receptor beta chains from one sample, sequenced in a study of shared clonotypes between healthy human individuals. Clones were read by immunoSEQ multiplex PCR, and TCRdb kept only the in-frame ones, dropping some. The table has about 2.1 million clones, 93% seen once. The sequencing input was naive CD8+ T cells from PBMCs. The receptors here all came from a man between 18 and 29 years old in good health. Some clones in this sample may be carry-over from other donors' samples. CDR3s leave out the opening cysteine and the closing phenylalanine or tryptophan. Size is stated for part of the rows, as once, few or many counts, or as a class when the clone is expanded.

.,TRBV9,ASSVEIQTKSDYGYT
.,TRBV13,ASSLGTGGLRGYT
.,TRBV9,ASSVFASGGLREQY
.,TRBV6-1,ASSERGQFSGNTIY
.,TRBV9,ASSTTGVGQPQH
.,TRBV11-3,ASSLAGRADGELF
.,TRBV7-9,ASSFNRGREKDTQY
few,TRBV4-1,ASSQVARQNTEAF
once,TRBV7-9,ASSLRQGADTQY
.,TRBV19,ASSIQLDNTEAF
.,TRBV9,ASSPWASGGYNEQF
.,TRBV28,ASSLAGGPGEQY
.,TRBV7-6,ASSFVRRGNSYNEQF
.,TRBV7-9,ASSLETSGSDEQY
.,TRBV2,ASSPGPGGN
.,TRBV28,ASSPFPGSSNYGYT
.,TRBV28,ASSRTRESEKLF
.,TRBV19,ASSMGGTGELF
.,TRBV4-3,ASSSGYPGAQEY
once,TRBV7-3,ASSPHEGLDEQY
.,TRBV7-3,ASSREGQGAWEQY
once,TRBV13,ASSFAGTTGELF
once,TRBV2,ASSTTRGPETQY
once,TRBV6-1,ASSVRQGVSYEQY
.,TRBV27,ASSLWAPHEQY
.,TRBV4-3,ASSQSIGQGAYEQY
.,TRBV7-9,ASSLVSGGNYGYT
.,TRBV28,ASSFAPAPQETQY
.,TRBV5-1,ASSLRHLETQY